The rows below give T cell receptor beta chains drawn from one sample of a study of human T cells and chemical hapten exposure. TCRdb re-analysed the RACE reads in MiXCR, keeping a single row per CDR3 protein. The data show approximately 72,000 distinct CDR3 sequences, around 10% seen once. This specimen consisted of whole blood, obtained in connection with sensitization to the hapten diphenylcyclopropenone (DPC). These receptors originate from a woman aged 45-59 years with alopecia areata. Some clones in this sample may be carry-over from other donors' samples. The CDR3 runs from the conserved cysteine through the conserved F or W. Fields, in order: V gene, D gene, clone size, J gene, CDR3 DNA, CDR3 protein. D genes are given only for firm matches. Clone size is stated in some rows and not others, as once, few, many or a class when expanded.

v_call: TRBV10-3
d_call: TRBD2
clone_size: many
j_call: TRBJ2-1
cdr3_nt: TGTGCCATCAGTGAGTCGGAGGGACTAGCGTACAGAAATGAGCAGTTCTTC
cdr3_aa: CAISESEGLAYRNEQFF

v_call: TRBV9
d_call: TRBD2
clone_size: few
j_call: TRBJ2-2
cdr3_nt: TGTGCCAGCAGCGTAGTTGCGGGAGGGACCACCGGGGAGCTGTTTTTT
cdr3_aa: CASSVVAGGTTGELFF

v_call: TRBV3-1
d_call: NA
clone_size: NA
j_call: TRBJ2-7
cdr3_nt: TGTGCCAGCAGCCTCCTCGGGACAAACGAGCAGTACTTC
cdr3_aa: CASSLLGTNEQYF

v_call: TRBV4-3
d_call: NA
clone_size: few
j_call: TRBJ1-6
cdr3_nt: TGCGCCAGCAGCCAAGATCTTTTAATTGGCTTAAATAATTCACCCCTCCACTTT
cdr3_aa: CASSQDLLIGLNNSPLHF

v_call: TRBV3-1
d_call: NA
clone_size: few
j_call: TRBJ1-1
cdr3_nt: TGTGCCAGCAGCCAATTTACTGAAGCTTTCTTT
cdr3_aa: CASSQFTEAFF

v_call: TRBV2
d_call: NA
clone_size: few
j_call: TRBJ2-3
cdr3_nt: TGTGCCAGCAAAATCACAGATACGCAGTATTTT
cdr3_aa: CASKITDTQYF

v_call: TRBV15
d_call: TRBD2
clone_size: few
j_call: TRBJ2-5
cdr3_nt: TGTGCCACCAGCCGAGCTAGCGGGATTGGAGAGACCCAGTACTTC
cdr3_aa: CATSRASGIGETQYF

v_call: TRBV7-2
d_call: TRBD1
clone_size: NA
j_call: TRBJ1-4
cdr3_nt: TGTGCCAGCAGCTTAGAGGGGAGACAGGGGATTTATGAAAAACTGTTTTTT
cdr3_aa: CASSLEGRQGIYEKLFF

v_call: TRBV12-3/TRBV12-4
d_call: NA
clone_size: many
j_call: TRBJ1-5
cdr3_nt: TGTGCCAGCAGTTTAGCGTTGGGGGCGTTCAATCAGCCCCAGCATTTT
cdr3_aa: CASSLALGAFNQPQHF

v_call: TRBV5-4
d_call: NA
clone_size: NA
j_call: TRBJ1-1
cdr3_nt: TGTGCCAGCAGCTTCGGAGGGCTGGGTACTGAAGCTTTCTTT
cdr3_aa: CASSFGGLGTEAFF

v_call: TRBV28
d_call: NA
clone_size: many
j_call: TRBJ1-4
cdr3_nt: TGTGCCAGCAGTTTACTCAGGGAGAGTGATGAAAAACTGTTTTTT
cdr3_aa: CASSLLRESDEKLFF

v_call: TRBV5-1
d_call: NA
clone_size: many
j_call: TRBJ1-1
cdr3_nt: TGCGCCAGCACCCCTACCGGGATTCCTACTGAAGCTTTCTTT
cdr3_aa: CASTPTGIPTEAFF

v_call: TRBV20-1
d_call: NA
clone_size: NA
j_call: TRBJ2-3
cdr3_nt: TGCAGTGCTAGAGGGGGAAGGGCAGGGATTACAGATACGCAGTATTTT
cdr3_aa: CSARGGRAGITDTQYF

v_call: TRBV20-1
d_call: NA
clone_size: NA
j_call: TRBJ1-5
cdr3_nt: TGCAGTGCTAGAGATAACAGGAGATATAGCAATCAGCCCCAGCATTTT
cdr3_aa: CSARDNRRYSNQPQHF